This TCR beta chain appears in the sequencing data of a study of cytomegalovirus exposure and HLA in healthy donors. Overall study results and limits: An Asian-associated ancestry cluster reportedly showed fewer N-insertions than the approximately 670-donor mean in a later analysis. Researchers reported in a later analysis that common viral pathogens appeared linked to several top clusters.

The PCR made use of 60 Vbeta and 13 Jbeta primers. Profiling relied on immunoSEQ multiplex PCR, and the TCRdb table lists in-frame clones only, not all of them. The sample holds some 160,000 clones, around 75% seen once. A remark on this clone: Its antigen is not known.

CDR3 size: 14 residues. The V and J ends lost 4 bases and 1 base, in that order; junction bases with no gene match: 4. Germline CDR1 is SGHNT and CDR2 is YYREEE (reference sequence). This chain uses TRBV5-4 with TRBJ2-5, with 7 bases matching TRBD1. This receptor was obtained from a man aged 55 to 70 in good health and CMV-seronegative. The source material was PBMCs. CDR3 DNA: TGTGCCAGCAGCCCACAGGGGCCCCAAGAGACCCAGTACTTC. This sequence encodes CASSPQGPQETQYF.